The clone carrying this TCR beta chain was observed a handful of times. As yet, its antigen is unknown. This entry comes from a study of T cell repertoires in cytomegalovirus infection. Study overall: Well-studied HLA-B-restricted epitopes and recently identified HLA-C-restricted epitopes of CMV were both used in the study. Indicated by public TCR beta signatures were CMV infection and matching HLA type.

MiXCR, applied by TCRdb to the reads, yields one record per CDR3 protein. The data contain 75,000 to 95,000 distinct CDR3 sequences, more than 40% of them singletons. The V end was cut by 2 bases, the J end by 10 bases, with 14 bases between. This CDR3 has 13 residues. The clonotype comes from a human donor in good health (CMV status not recorded). Some clones in this sample may be carry-over from other donors' samples. This specimen consisted of CD8+ T cells from cultured PBMCs, obtained from culture after CMV antigen stimulation. This sequence joins TRBV12-3 or TRBV12-4 and TRBJ1-1; a weak D match, TRBD1 (6 bases). CDR3 DNA sequence: TGTGCCAGCAGTTTACGGATGGGGGGCTCAGCTTTCTTT. Protein product: CASSLRMGGSAFF.